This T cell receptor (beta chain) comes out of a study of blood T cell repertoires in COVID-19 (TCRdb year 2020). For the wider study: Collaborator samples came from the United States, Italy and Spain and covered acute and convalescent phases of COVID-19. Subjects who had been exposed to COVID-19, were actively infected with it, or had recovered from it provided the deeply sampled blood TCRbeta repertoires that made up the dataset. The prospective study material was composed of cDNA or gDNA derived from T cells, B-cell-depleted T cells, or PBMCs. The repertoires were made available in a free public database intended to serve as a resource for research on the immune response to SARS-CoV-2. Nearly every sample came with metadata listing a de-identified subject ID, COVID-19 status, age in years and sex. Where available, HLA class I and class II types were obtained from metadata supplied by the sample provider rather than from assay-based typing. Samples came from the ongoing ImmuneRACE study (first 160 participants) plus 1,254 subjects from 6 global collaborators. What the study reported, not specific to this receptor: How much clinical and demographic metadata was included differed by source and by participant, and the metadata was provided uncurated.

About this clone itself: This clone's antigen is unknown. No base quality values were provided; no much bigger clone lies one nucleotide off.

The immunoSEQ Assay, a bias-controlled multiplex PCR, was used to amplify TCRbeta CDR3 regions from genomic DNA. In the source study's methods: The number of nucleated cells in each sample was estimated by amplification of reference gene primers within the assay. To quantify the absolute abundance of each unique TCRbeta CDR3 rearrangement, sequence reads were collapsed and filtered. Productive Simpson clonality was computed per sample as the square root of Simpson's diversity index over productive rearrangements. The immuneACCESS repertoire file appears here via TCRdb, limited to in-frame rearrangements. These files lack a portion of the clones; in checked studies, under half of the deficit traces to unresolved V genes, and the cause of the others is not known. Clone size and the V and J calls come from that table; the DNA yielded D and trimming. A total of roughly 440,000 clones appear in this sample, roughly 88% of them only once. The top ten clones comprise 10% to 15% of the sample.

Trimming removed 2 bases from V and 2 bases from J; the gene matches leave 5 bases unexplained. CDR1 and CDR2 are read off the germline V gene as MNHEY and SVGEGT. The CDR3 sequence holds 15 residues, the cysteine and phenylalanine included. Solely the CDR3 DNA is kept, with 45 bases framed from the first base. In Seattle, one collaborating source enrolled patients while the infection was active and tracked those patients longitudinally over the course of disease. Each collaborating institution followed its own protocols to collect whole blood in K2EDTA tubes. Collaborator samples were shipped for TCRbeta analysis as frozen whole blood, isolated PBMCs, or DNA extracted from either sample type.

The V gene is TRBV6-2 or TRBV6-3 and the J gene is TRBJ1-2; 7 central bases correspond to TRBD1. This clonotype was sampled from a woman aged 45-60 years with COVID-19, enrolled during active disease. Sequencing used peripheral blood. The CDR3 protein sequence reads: CASSYGSTGNYGYTF. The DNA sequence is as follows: TGTGCCAGCAGTTACGGGTCGACAGGGAACTATGGCTACACCTTC.